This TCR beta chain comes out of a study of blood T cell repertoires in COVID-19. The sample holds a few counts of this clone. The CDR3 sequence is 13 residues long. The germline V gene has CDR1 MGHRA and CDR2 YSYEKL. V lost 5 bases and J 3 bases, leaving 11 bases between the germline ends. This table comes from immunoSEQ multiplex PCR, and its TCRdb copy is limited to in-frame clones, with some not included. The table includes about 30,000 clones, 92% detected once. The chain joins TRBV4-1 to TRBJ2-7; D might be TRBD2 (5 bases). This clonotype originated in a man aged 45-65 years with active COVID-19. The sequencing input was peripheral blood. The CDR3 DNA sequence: TGCGCCAGCAGCTTTGGACGGGACTACGAGCAGTACTTC. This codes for CASSFGRDYEQYF.